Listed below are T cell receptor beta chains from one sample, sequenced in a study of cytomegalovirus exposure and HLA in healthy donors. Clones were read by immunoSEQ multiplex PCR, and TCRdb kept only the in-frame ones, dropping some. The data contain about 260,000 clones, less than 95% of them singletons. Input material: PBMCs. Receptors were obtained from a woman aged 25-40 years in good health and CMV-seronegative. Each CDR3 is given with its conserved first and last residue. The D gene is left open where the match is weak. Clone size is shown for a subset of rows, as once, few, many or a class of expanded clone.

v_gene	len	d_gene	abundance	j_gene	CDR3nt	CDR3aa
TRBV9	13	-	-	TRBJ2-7	TGTGCCAGCAGCGCGCCTGGGCGCTACGAGCAGTACTTC	CASSAPGRYEQYF
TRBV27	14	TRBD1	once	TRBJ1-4	TGTGCCAGTGGGAGAGGGGGCGCTCGGGAAAAACTGTTTTTT	CASGRGGAREKLFF
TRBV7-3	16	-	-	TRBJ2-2	TGTGCCAGCAGCTTACTTCCTAGCGTGAATCCCGGGGAGCTGTTTTTT	CASSLLPSVNPGELFF
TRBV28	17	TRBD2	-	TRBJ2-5	TGTGCCAGCACCTCCTGGGGTGTGGGAGGGCAGGAAGAGACCCAGTACTTC	CASTSWGVGGQEETQYF
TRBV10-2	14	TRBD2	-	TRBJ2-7	TGCGCCAGCAGTGAAGCCAGCGGGACCTACGAGCAGTACTTC	CASSEASGTYEQYF
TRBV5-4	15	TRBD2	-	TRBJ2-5	TGTGCCAGCAGCACAGGGACTAGCGGGAGGGAGACCCAGTACTTC	CASSTGTSGRETQYF
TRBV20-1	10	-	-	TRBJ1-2	TGCAGTGCCTCAGACTATGGCTACACCTTC	CSASDYGYTF
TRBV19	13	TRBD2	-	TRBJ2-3	TGTGCCACCCGTGCGGGGGGCATCGATACGCAGTATTTT	CATRAGGIDTQYF
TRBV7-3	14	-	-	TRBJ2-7	TGTGCCAGAGGGGGCGGGAGAAGGTCCTACGAGCAGTACTTC	CARGGGRRSYEQYF
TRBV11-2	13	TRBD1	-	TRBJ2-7	TGTGCCAGCAGCTCAATGACAGGGGTCGAGCAGTACTTC	CASSSMTGVEQYF
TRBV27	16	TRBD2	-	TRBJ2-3	TGTGCCAGCAGCCTCTCGGCGGGAGGGGTCACAGATACGCAGTATTTT	CASSLSAGGVTDTQYF
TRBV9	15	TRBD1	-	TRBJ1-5	TGTGCCAGCAGCGTGACAGGGCTGGAGAATCAGCCCCAGCATTTT	CASSVTGLENQPQHF
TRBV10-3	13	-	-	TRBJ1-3	TGTGCCATCACAGCCTTCTCTGGAAACACCATATATTTT	CAITAFSGNTIYF
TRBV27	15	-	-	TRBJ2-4	TGTGCCAGCAGTTTAACCGACAGTTCCAAAAACATTCAGTACTTC	CASSLTDSSKNIQYF
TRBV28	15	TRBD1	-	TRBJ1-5	TGTGCCAGCAGTTCCCAGGGGGCTGGCAATCAGCCCCAGCATTTT	CASSSQGAGNQPQHF
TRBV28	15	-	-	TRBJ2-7	TGTGCCAGCAGCCCCGGGACGGCGCGTATGTCCGAGCAGTACTTC	CASSPGTARMSEQYF
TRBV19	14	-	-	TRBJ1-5	TGTGCCAGTAGTATTAGGGGGGGCAATCAGCCCCAGCATTTT	CASSIRGGNQPQHF
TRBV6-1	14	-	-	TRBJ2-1	TGTGCCAGCAACCGGGACTTGACCTACAATGAGCAGTTCTTC	CASNRDLTYNEQFF
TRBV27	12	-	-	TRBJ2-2	TGTGCCAGCAGTCTAAGGGCCGGGGAGCTGTTTTTT	CASSLRAGELFF
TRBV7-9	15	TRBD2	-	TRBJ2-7	TGTGCCAGCAGCTCCGGACTAGCGGACCTTTACGAGCAGTACTTC	CASSSGLADLYEQYF
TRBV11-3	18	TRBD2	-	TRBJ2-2	TGTGCCAGCAGCTTCTCCGCGGGACTAGTTGTAATTCCCGGGGAGCTGTTTTTT	CASSFSAGLVVIPGELFF
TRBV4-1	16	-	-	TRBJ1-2	TGCGCCAGCAGCCGAGTCCTGGGTGGGTCTAACTATGGCTACACCTTC	CASSRVLGGSNYGYTF
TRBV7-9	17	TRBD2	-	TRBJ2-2	TGTGCCAGCAGACAGAATAGCGGGAGGCCACCACCCGGGGAGCTGTTTTTT	CASRQNSGRPPPGELFF
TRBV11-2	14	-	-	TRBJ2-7	TGTGCCAGCAGCTCACTACAGCGGGCACGGGAGCAGTACTTC	CASSSLQRAREQYF
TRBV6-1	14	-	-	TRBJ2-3	TGTGCCAGCAGTGTGATTGGGGATACAGATACGCAGTATTTT	CASSVIGDTDTQYF
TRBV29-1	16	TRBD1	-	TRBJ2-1	TGCAGCGTGGCAAGGACCGGGACAGGGGGCTACAATGAGCAGTTCTTC	CSVARTGTGGYNEQFF
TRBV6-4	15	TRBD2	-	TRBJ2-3	TGTGCCAGCAGTGACCTTGCGGGAGGGCCGGATACGCAGTATTTT	CASSDLAGGPDTQYF
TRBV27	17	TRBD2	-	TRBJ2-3	TGTGCCAGCAGGAGAAGTAGCGGGAGGGCCTTCACAGATACGCAGTATTTT	CASRRSSGRAFTDTQYF
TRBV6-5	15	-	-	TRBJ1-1	TGTGCCAGCAGTTACTCTCAGGGAAGAAACACTGAAGCTTTCTTT	CASSYSQGRNTEAFF
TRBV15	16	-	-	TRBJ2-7	TGTGCCACCAGCCCGCCGTCCACAGCAGTACCCTACGAGCAGTACTTC	CATSPPSTAVPYEQYF
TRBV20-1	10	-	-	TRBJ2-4	TGCAGTGTTTATTCAGGCATTCAGTACTTC	CSVYSGIQYF
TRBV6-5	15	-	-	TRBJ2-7	TGTGCCAGCAGTTACTGGGGGCAGGGTCCCTACGAGCAGTACTTC	CASSYWGQGPYEQYF
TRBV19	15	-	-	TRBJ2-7	TGTGCCAGTAGTCCCACAGGAGCCCCGGACTACGAGCAGTACTTC	CASSPTGAPDYEQYF
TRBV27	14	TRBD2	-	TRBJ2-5	TGTGCCAGCAGTCAAGCGGGGTATCAAGAGACCCAGTACTTC	CASSQAGYQETQYF
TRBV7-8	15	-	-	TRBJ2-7	TGTGCCAGCAGCTTAAGGACGGCTAGCTCCTACGAGCAGTACTTC	CASSLRTASSYEQYF
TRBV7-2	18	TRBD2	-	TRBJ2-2	TGTGCCAGCAGCCCGCCGGGACTAGCGGGAGGGCCGGGCGGGGAGCTGTTTTTT	CASSPPGLAGGPGGELFF
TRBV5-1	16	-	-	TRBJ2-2	TGCGCCAGCAGCTTGGCGCAACAGGCAAACACCGGGGAGCTGTTTTTT	CASSLAQQANTGELFF
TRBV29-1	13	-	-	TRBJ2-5	TGCAGCGTTGGGACAGGAGGGGGTGAGACCCAGTACTTC	CSVGTGGGETQYF
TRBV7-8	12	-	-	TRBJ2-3	TGTGCCAGCAGCCTAAGCGGAGATACGCAGTATTTT	CASSLSGDTQYF
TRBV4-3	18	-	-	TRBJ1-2	TGCGCCAGCAGCCAAGATCTTGGAGGAGGACAGCCAAACTATGGCTACACCTTC	CASSQDLGGGQPNYGYTF
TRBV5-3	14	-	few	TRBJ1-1	TGTGCCAGAAGCTTGGCGGGGAGGAGGGCTGAAGCTTTCTTT	CARSLAGRRAEAFF
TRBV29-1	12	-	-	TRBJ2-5	TGCAGCGTTGATCTCCTCCCCGAGACCCAGTACTTC	CSVDLLPETQYF
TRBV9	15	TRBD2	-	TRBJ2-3	TGTGCCAGCAGCGCCGCCGGGACTAACACAGATACGCAGTATTTT	CASSAAGTNTDTQYF
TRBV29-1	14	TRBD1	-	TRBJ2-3	TGCAGCGTGACAGGGGCGAGGAACACAGATACGCAGTATTTT	CSVTGARNTDTQYF
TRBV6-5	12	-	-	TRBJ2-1	TGTGCCAGCAGTAGTGCGCGGGCAGAGCAGTTCTTC	CASSSARAEQFF
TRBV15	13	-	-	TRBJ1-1	TGTGCCACCAGCAGAGACCTCAACACTGAAGCTTTCTTT	CATSRDLNTEAFF